The 4 T cell receptor beta chains below all came from one sample that was sequenced in a study of human T cells and chemical hapten exposure. Using its own MiXCR run on the RACE reads, TCRdb lists one record per CDR3 protein. Among tens of thousands of distinct CDR3 sequences, around a tenth were seen once, and the ten largest hold 14% to 15%. As for time point: pre-sensitization, week 0. Documented treatment: therapeutic diphenylcyclopropenone sensitization with weekly scalp DPC. Sequenced material: whole blood, taken in connection with sensitization to the hapten diphenylcyclopropenone (DPC). The receptors here all came from a woman aged 40 to 50 with alopecia areata. Some clones in this sample may be carry-over from other donors' samples.

This sequence joins TRBV7-2 and TRBJ1-5, with TRBD1 identical over 10 bases. The junction had 2 bases not matched to a gene; V was cut back by 3 bases and J by 6 bases. The CDR3 is 14 residues long. Germline V gene data show CDR1 as SGHTA and CDR2 as FQGNSA. In nucleotides, the CDR3 is TGTGCCAGCAGCTTGACAGGGGGCAGTCAGCCCCAGCATTTT. Residues: CASSLTGGSQPQHF.

This clonotype appeared many times. The chain recombines TRBV14 with TRBJ2-3; D perhaps matches TRBD2 (6 bases). CDR1 is SGHDN, CDR2 FVKESK, per germline. The germline V and J ends were trimmed by 8 bases and 4 bases, with 16 bases remaining between them. This CDR3 is 14 amino acids long. The CDR3 is CASGGSWPSDTQYF. In DNA form, the CDR3 reads TGTGCCAGCGGGGGGAGCTGGCCTTCAGATACGCAGTATTTT.

This clonotype was counted between two and nine times. The chain has TRBV6-6 and TRBJ1-4; D ambiguous. V lost 2 bases and J lost 1, with 5 bases in between. The germline CDR1 and CDR2 sequences are MNHNY and SVGAGI (reference sequence). The CDR3 has 14 residues. The CDR3 DNA reads TGTGCCAGCAGTTACGGGAAAACTAATGAAAAACTGTTTTTT. Translated: CASSYGKTNEKLFF.

This clonotype came up many times. The chain combines TRBV14 with TRBJ2-7; the D gene is possibly TRBD1 (6 bases). Germline V CDR1 and CDR2: SGHDN, FVKESK. There are 15 residues in the CDR3. Trimming stripped 8 bases from V and 0 bases from J, with 17 bases between. The CDR3 is CASSKDSLISYEQYF. CDR3 nucleotides: TGTGCCAGCTCCAAGGACAGCCTCATCTCCTACGAGCAGTACTTC. Full variable domain (missing parts from reference TRBV14 and TRBJ2-7): EAGVTQFPSHSVIEKGQTVTLRCDPISGHDNLYWYRRVMGKEIKFLLHFVKESKQDESGMPNNRFLAERTGGTYSTLKVQPAELEDSGVYFCASSKDSLISYEQYFGPGTRLTVT.